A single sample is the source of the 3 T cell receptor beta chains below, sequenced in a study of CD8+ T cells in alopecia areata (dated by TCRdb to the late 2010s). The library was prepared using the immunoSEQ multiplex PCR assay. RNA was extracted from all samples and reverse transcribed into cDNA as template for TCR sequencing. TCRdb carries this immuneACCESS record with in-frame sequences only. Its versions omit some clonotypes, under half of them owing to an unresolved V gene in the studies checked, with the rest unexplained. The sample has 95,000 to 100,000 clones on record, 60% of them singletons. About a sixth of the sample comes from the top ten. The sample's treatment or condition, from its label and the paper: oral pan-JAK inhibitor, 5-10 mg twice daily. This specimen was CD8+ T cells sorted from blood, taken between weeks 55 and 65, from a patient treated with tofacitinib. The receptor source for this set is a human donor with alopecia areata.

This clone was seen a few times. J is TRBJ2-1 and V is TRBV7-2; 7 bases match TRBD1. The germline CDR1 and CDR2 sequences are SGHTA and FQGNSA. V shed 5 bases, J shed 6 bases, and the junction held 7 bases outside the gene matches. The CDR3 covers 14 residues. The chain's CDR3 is CASSPRGSVNEQFF. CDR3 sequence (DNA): TGTGCCAGCAGCCCCAGGGGGAGCGTCAATGAGCAGTTCTTC.

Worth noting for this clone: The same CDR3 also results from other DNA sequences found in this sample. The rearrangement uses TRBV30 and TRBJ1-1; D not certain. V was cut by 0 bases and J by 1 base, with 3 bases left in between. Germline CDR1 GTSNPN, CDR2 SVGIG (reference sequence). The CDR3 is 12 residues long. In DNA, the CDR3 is TGTGCCTGGAGTGTGGGGAACACTGAAGCTTTCTTT. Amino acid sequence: CAWSVGNTEAFF. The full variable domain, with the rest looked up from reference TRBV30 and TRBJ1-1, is SQTIHQWPATLVQPVGSPLSLECTVEGTSNPNLYWYRQAAGRGLQLLFYSVGIGQISSEVPQNLSASRPQDRQFILSSKKLLLSDSGFYLCAWSVGNTEAFFGQGTRLTVV.

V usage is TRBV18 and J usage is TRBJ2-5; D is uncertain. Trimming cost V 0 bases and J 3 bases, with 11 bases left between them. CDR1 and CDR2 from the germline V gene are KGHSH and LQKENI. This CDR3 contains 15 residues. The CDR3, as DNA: TGTGCCAGCTCACCACCGTCGAGACTTAAAGAGACCCAGTACTTC. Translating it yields CASSPPSRLKETQYF.